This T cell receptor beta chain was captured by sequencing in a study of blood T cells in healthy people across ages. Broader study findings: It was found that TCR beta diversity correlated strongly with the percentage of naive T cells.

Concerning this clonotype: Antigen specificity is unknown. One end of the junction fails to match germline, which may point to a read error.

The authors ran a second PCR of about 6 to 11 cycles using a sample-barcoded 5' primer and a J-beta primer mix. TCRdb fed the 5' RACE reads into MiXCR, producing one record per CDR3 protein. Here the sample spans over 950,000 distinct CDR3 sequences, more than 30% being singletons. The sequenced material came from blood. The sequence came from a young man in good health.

The CDR3 nucleotides read TGTGCCATCCGCCCGGGGACAGATAGCTCCTACAATCAGCAGTTCTTC. Its translation: CAIRPGTDSSYNQQFF. The V and J genes are TRBV10-3 and TRBJ2-1, with 7 bases aligning to TRBD1. Germline CDR1 is ENHRY and CDR2 is SYGVKD. The CDR3 covers 16 residues.